This T cell receptor beta chain was documented in a study of blood T cell repertoires in COVID-19. In the study overall: Spain, Italy and the United States supplied samples that represented acute and convalescent COVID-19. Sources were T cells, B-cell-depleted T cells, or PBMCs; the material itself was cDNA or gDNA.

CDR3 length: 18 residues. V was clipped by 1 base and J by 0 bases; unmatched bases: 6. Germline V gene sequence: CDR1 GTSNPN, CDR2 SVGIG (reference sequence). As handled by the study authors: Amplification from reference gene primers served as the basis for estimated nucleated cell counts. Profiling relied on immunoSEQ multiplex PCR, and the TCRdb table lists in-frame clones only, not all of them. V and J calls and clone size are those listed in that table; D and trimming were worked out from the DNA. The sample carries about 120,000 clones, 70% to 80% recorded once. This sequence was found in a man between 65 and 85 years old with acute or convalescent COVID-19. This chain connects TRBV30 to TRBJ1-4; 12 nucleotides agree with TRBD1. Sequenced: peripheral blood. The CDR3, as DNA: TGTGCCTGGAGTGATGGGACAGGGGGCCTAACAACTAATGAAAAACTGTTTTTT. It yields the protein CAWSDGTGGLTTNEKLFF.